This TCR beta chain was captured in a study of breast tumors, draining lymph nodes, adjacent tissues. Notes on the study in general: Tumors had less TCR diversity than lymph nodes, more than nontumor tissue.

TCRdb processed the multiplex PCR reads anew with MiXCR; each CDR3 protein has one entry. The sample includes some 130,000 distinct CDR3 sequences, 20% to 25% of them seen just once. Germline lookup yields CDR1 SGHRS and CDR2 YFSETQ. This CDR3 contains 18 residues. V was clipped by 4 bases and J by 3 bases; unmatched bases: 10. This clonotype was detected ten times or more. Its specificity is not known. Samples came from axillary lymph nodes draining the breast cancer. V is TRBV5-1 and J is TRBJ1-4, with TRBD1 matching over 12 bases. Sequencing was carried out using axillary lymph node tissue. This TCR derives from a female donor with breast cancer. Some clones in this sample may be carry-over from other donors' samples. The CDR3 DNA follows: TGCGCCAGCAGCGGCCGGGACAGGGGGCTCCGAGCTAATGAAAAACTGTTTTTT. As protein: CASSGRDRGLRANEKLFF.